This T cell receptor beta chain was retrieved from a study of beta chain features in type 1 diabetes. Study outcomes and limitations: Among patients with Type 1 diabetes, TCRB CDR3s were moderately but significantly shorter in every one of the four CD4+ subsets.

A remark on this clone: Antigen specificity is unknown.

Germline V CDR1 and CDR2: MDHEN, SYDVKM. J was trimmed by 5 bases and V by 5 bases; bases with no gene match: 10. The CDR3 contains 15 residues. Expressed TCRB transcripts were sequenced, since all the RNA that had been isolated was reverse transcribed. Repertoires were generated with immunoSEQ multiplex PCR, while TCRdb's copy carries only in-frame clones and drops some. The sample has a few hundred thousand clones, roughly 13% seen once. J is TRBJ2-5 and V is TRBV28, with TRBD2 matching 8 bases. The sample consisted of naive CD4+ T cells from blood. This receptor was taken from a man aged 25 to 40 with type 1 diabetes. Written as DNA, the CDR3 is TGTGCCAGCAGTGCGGGCGGGGCTAGCGGGGAGACCCAGTACTTC. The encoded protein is CASSAGGASGETQYF.